This T cell receptor beta chain was obtained from a study of CD8 T cells in ankylosing spondylitis. Study-wide findings and caveats: Several highly homologous variants made up a TCR beta motif, and this motif appeared characteristic of ankylosing spondylitis blood. Reports say disease-linked clones showed up significantly more in matched ankylosing spondylitis synovial fluid.

This clonotype showed up many times. Its antigen is not known. The germline V and J ends were trimmed by 6 bases and 4 bases, with 7 bases remaining between them. Germline CDR1 reads MDHEN; CDR2 reads SYDVKM. The CDR3 loop spans 11 amino acids. Using quantitative 5'-RACE with molecular barcodes, the authors made TCR beta libraries. TCRdb called the 5' RACE reads again in MiXCR, with one record for every CDR3 protein. The table has some 400,000 distinct CDR3 sequences, approximately 20% seen once. This chain uses TRBV28 with TRBJ2-7; D may be TRBD2 (6 bases). This receptor was identified in a male donor with ankylosing spondylitis. Sequenced input: blood, either unsorted or a sorted T cell fraction (not recorded which). CDR3 nucleotides: TGTGCCAGCAGGGAGGGTTACGAGCAGTACTTC. As protein: CASREGYEQYF.